The 6 T cell receptor beta chains given below trace back to one sample, sequenced in a study of shared clonotypes between healthy human individuals (dated by TCRdb to 2019 to 2021). CD8 naive samples were CD45RO-negative cells positively selected for CCR7, giving a CD45RA+CCR7+ population that excluded TemRA cells. Library generation was performed with the immunoSEQ multiplex PCR assay. TCRdb took over this immuneACCESS table, retaining in-frame rearrangements with V and J assigned. Such tables are incomplete; in checked studies, under half of the missing clones stem from an unresolved V gene, and the remainder is unexplained. This sample holds approximately 2,000,000 clones; 93% were observed only once. The top ten clones comprise under 2% of the sample. Sequencing used naive CD8+ T cells from PBMCs. Read against the paper, the sample's cell subset or site label means: CD45RA+CCR7+. The receptors here all came from a man aged 18 to 30 in good health. Some clones in this sample may be carry-over from other donors' samples.

This clone appeared a single time. J is TRBJ2-3 and V is TRBV4-1, with D possibly matching TRBD2 (6 bases). CDR1 MGHRA and CDR2 YSYEKL come from the germline V gene. V was clipped by 5 bases and J by 6 bases, with 21 bases between them. This CDR3 is built from 16 residues. CDR3 in amino acids: CASSKMSEGGGDTQYF. The CDR3 DNA is TGCGCCAGCAGCAAAATGTCTGAGGGAGGAGGGGATACGCAGTATTTT.

This clone was seen a single time. V and J are TRBV6-5 and TRBJ2-7; 9 bases align to TRBD2. The CDR3 is 14 amino acids. Trimming took 5 bases from V and 2 from J; bases not matched to a gene: 4. The germline V gene has CDR1 MNHEY and CDR2 SVGAGI. CDR3 amino acids: CASSLSGRTYEQYF. CDR3 coding DNA: TGTGCCAGCAGTCTCAGCGGGAGGACCTACGAGCAGTACTTC.

The chain uses TRBV29-1 and TRBJ2-1; 11 nucleotides agree with TRBD2. V trimming: 6 bases; J trimming: 3 bases; junction bases outside the gene matches: 7. There are 15 residues in the CDR3. The germline V gene encodes CDR1 SQVTM and CDR2 ANQGSEA. This CDR3 reads CSVPGTSGYYNEQFF. The CDR3 DNA reads TGCAGCGTACCAGGGACTAGCGGTTACTACAATGAGCAGTTCTTC.

V gene TRBV9 combines with J gene TRBJ2-5, with unresolved D. Germline CDR1 and CDR2: SGDLS and YYNGEE. V shed 0 bases and J shed 1 base, with 10 bases lying between them. The CDR3 consists of 15 residues. This CDR3 reads CASSVDWRLQETQYF. The CDR3 DNA reads as TGTGCCAGCAGCGTAGATTGGCGCCTCCAAGAGACCCAGTACTTC.

The rearrangement joins TRBV28 to TRBJ1-4; possible D gene TRBD1, 5 bases. Trimming cost V 7 bases and J 8 bases, with 23 bases left between them. Germline CDR1 is MDHEN and CDR2 is SYDVKM. The CDR3 extends over 16 amino acids. CDR3: CASTPRAVGGGEKLFF. CDR3 in DNA: TGTGCCAGCACTCCACGCGCCGTCGGGGGTGGCGAAAAACTGTTTTTT.

This chain joins TRBV6-5 and TRBJ2-2; D may be TRBD1 (6 bases). The CDR3 extends over 14 amino acids. V gave up 10 bases and J gave up 1 base, with 13 bases separating them. Germline V lookup: CDR1 MNHEY, CDR2 SVGAGI. CDR3 protein: CATETGQNTGELFF. The CDR3 DNA reads as TGTGCCACCGAGACGGGACAGAACACCGGGGAGCTGTTTTTT.